The 3 T cell receptor beta chains below all came from one sample that was sequenced in a study of OX40 agonist ivuxolimab in advanced cancers. TCRdb's copy holds only in-frame clones and misses some; the assay was immunoSEQ multiplex PCR. The sample has about 59,000 clones; around 83% are singletons. This sample comprised CD4+ or CD8+ T cells sorted from blood, obtained in a trial of the OX40 agonist ivuxolimab. The origin of the receptors is an adult with an advanced solid tumor such as melanoma, head and neck, liver or kidney cancer.

CDR3 sequence (DNA): TGTGCCAGCACAACCCAGGGGGCCTCAACTAATGAAAAACTGTTTTTT. Translating it yields CASTTQGASTNEKLFF. The chain recombines TRBV18 with TRBJ1-4; 8 bases map to TRBD1. The V segment lost 8 bases and the J segment 0 bases; nucleotides outside the gene matches: 8. CDR1 is KGHSH and CDR2 is LQKENI in the germline V gene. The CDR3 is 16 residues long.

This clone was seen a single time. V usage is TRBV11-2 and J usage is TRBJ1-6; D ambiguous. Trimming pared 5 bases from V and 5 bases from J, leaving 13 bases between. The CDR3 covers 15 residues. Germline V lookup: CDR1 SGHAT, CDR2 FQNNGV. The CDR3 coding sequence is TGTGCCAGCAGCGCACAGCGACCGGATAATTCACCCCTCCACTTT. Amino acids: CASSAQRPDNSPLHF.

The chain uses TRBV6-4 and TRBJ1-3, with D unresolved. The germline V gene encodes CDR1 MRHNA and CDR2 SNTAGT. The V gene lost 2 bases and the J gene lost 0 bases, with 11 bases spanning the gap. The CDR3 sequence is 16 residues long. The CDR3 region is CASSDRVGSSGNTIYF. The CDR3, as DNA: TGTGCCAGCAGTGACCGAGTGGGGAGCTCTGGAAACACCATATATTTT.